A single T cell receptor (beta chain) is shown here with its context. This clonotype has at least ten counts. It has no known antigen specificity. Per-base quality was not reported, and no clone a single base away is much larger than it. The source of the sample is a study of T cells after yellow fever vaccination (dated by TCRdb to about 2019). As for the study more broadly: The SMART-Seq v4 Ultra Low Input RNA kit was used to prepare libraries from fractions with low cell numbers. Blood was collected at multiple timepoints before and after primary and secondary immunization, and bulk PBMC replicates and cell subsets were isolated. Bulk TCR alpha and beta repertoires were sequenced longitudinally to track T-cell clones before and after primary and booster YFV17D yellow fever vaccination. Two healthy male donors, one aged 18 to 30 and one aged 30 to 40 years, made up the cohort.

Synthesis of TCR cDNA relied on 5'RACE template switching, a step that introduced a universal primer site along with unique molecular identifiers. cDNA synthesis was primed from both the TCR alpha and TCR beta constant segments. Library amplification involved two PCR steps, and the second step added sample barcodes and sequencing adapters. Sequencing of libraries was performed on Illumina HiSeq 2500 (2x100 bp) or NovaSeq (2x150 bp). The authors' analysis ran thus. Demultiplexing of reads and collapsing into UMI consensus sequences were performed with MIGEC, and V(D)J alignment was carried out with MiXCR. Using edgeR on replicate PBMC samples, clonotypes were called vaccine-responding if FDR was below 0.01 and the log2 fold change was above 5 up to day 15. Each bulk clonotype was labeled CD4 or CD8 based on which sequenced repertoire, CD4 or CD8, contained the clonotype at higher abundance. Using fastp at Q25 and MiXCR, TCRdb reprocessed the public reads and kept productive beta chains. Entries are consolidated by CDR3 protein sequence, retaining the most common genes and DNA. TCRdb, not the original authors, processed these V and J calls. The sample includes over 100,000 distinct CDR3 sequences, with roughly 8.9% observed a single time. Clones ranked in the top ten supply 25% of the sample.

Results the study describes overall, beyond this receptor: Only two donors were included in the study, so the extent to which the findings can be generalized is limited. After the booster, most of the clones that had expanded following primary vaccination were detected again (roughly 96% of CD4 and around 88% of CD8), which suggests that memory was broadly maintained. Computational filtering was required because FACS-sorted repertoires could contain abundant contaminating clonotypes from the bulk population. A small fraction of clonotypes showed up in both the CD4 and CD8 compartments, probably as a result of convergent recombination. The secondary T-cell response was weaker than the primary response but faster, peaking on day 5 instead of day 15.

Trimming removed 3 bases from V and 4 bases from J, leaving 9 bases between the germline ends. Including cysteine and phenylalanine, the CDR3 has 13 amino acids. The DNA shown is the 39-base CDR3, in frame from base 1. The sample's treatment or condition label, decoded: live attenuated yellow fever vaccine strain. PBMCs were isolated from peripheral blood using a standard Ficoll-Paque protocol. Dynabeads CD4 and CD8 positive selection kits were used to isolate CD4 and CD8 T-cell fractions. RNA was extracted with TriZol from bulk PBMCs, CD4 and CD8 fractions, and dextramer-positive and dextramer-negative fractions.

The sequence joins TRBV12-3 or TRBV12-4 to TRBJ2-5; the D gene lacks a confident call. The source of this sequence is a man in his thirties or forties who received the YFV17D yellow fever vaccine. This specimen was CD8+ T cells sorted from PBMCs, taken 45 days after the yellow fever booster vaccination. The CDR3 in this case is CASSFVARETQYF. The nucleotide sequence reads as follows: TGTGCCAGCAGTTTCGTGGCCAGAGAGACCCAGTACTTC.